This TCR beta chain was documented in a study of cytomegalovirus exposure and HLA in healthy donors. The germline V gene encodes CDR1 MDHEN and CDR2 SYDVKM. The ends were cut back, 6 bases at V and 8 bases at J, with 22 bases in the middle. CDR3 length equals 15 residues. PCR amplification relied on 60 Vbeta primers (plus 13 Jbeta primers). Assay: immunoSEQ multiplex PCR; the TCRdb copy retains only in-frame clones and omits some. The table lists about 200,000 clones, less than 90% of them singletons. This sequence was found in a woman aged 30 to 39 in good health and CMV-seronegative. Material: PBMCs. J is TRBJ1-2 and V is TRBV28; D uncertain. For the CDR3, the DNA is TGTGCCAGCAGCTCTCCTGCCATCCTGCGGTGGGGCTACACCTTC. Translated, it gives CASSSPAILRWGYTF.